The clone carrying this T cell receptor beta chain showed up just a few times. Its antigen is unidentified. Drawing of blood for sampling happened at baseline, at cycle 4 day 1, and at cycle 7 day 1. These data belong to a study of OX40 agonist ivuxolimab in advanced cancers. As for the study in general: Dose-escalation subjects each had hepatocellular carcinoma, melanoma, renal cell or head and neck cancer. Study-wide results and limits: Which antigen the expanded peripheral T cells recognized is unknown.

The germline V and J ends were trimmed by 2 bases and 5 bases, with 3 bases remaining between them. CDR1 is SGHAT and CDR2 is FQDESV in the germline V gene (reference sequence). The CDR3 contains 11 residues. Sequencing was performed with immunoSEQ multiplex PCR; in TCRdb, only in-frame clones are kept and a portion is missing. The repertoire holds tens of thousands of clones, with more than 70% as singletons. This sequence was found in an adult with an advanced solid tumor such as melanoma, head and neck, liver or kidney cancer. The chain links TRBV11-1 to TRBJ1-1, with unresolved D. The input for sequencing was CD4+ or CD8+ T cells sorted from blood, taken in a trial of the OX40 agonist ivuxolimab. This CDR3 reads CASSLRTEAFF. The CDR3 nucleotides read TGTGCCAGCAGCTTACGGACTGAAGCTTTCTTT.